These T cell receptor beta chains were read from a single sample in a study of CD8 T cells in Susac syndrome. TCRdb recomputed calls from the immunoSEQ multiplex PCR reads with MiXCR, one row per CDR3 protein. The sample carries hundreds of thousands of distinct CDR3 sequences, around 95% recorded once. Material for sequencing was CD4+ T cells from PBMCs. The receptor source for this set is a human donor with multiple sclerosis. CDR3s include the opening cysteine and the closing phenylalanine or tryptophan. D genes are given only for firm matches. Not all rows give a size; the values are once, few, many and, for expanded clones, a class.

j_call | v_call | d_call | clone_size | cdr3_nt | cdr3_aa
TRBJ1-1 | TRBV11-2 | - | - | TGTGCCAGCAGCTTAGGAGGGGTCACTGAAGCTTTCTTT | CASSLGGVTEAFF
TRBJ2-6 | TRBV19 | TRBD1 | - | TGTGCCAGTAGGGACAGGGGTTCTGGGGCCAACGTCCTGACTTTC | CASRDRGSGANVLTF
TRBJ2-1 | TRBV20-1 | TRBD1 | - | TGCAGTGCTAGAGTGTATTTGACAGGGCCTCACACGAGATACAATGAGCAGTTCTTC | CSARVYLTGPHTRYNEQFF
TRBJ2-1 | TRBV7-2 | TRBD2 | - | TGTGCCAGCAGCCCCGGACTAGAAACCAATGAGCAGTTCTTC | CASSPGLETNEQFF
TRBJ1-1 | TRBV3-1 | - | - | TGTGCCAGCAGCCAAGACGAAATCGGGGCCGAAGCTTTCTTT | CASSQDEIGAEAFF
TRBJ1-3 | TRBV28 | TRBD1 | - | TGTGCCAGCAGACGCGACAGGGTTGGAAACACCATATATTTT | CASRRDRVGNTIYF
TRBJ2-7 | TRBV3-1 | - | once | TGTGCCAGCAGCCAAGCGTCGGGCTACGAGCAGTACTTC | CASSQASGYEQYF
TRBJ1-3 | TRBV9 | - | - | TGTGCCAGCAGCGCCCTACAGTCTTCTGGAAACACCATATATTTT | CASSALQSSGNTIYF
TRBJ2-1 | TRBV2 | TRBD2 | - | TGTGCCAGCAGGAGACTAGCGGGACTTTCCAATGAGCAGTTCTTC | CASRRLAGLSNEQFF
TRBJ2-5 | TRBV18 | - | - | TGTGCCAGCTCATTTGGGACACCAACTCGGGAGACCCAGTACTTC | CASSFGTPTRETQYF
TRBJ1-1 | TRBV29-1 | - | - | TGCAGCGTTGAAGAGCGGGGGGACACTGAAGCTTTCTTT | CSVEERGDTEAFF
TRBJ2-4 | TRBV12-3/TRBV12-4 | TRBD2 | - | TGTGCCAGCAGTTTGGGGACTAGCTCCAGGATTCAGTACTTC | CASSLGTSSRIQYF